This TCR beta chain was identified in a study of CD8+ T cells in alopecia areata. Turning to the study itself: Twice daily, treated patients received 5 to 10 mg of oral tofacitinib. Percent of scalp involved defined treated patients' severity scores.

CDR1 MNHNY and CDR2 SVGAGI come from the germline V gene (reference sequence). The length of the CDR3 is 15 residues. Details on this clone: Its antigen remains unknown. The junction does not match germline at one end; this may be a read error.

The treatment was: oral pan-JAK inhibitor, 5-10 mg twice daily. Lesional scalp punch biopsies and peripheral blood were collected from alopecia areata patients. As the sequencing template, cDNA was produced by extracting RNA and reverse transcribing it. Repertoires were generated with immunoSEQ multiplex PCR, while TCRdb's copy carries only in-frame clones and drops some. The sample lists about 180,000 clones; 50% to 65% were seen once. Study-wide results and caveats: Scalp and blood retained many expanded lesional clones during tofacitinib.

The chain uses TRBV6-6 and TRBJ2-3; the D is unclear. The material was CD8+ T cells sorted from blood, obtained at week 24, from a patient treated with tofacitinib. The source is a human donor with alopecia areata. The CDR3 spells CAGSYDPVASDTQYF. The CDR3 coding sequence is TGTGCCGGCAGTTACGACCCAGTAGCATCGGATACGCAGTATTTT.